These 20 T cell receptor beta chains originate from one sample sequenced in a study of long-term antiretroviral therapy in people with HIV. Runs used v3.0 of the immunoSEQ assay and were done at survey level. The data were produced by immunoSEQ multiplex PCR, yet TCRdb's version contains in-frame clones alone and is incomplete. The sample carries about 35,000 clones, 60% to 75% recorded once. Sequencing was performed on unsorted PBMCs, taken 3 years after starting antiretroviral therapy. These receptors came from a man aged 45-65 years with HIV.

The J gene is TRBJ2-2, the V gene TRBV6-5; D is possibly TRBD1 (6 bases). This CDR3 region has 15 residues. CDR1 is MNHEY and CDR2 is SVGAGI in the germline V gene. Deletions cut 3 bases from V and 1 base from J, with 9 bases between. CDR3 sequence: CASSYGTLNTGELFF. The CDR3 region has the DNA TGTGCCAGCAGTTATGGGACACTGAACACCGGGGAGCTGTTTTTT.

The V call is TRBV19, the J call TRBJ2-2; perhaps TRBD1 as D (5 bases). CDR3 size: 14 residues. The ends were cut back, 3 bases at V and 3 bases at J, with 8 bases in the middle. Germline CDR1 LNHDA, CDR2 SQIVND (reference sequence). The CDR3 DNA follows: TGTGCCAGTAGTATTCTAGGGGACACCGGGGAGCTGTTTTTT. Protein: CASSILGDTGELFF.

V usage is TRBV4-2 and J usage is TRBJ2-1, with 8 bases lining up with TRBD1. With V trimmed by 1 base and J by 2 bases, 4 bases remained unmatched. The CDR3 sequence is 16 residues long. CDR1 is LGHNA, CDR2 YNFKEQ, per germline. The CDR3 coding sequence is TGTGCCAGCAGCCAAGCCCCGGGACAGGCCTACAATGAGCAGTTCTTC. Protein: CASSQAPGQAYNEQFF.

This rearrangement joins TRBV15 to TRBJ1-2; 11 bases align to TRBD1. With 5 bases clipped from V and 1 base from J, the junction kept 3 bases outside the gene matches. This CDR3 is built from 15 residues. Germline V gene sequence: CDR1 LNHNV, CDR2 YYDKDF (reference sequence). CDR3 nucleotides: TGTGCCACCAGCGAGGGACAGGGGGTTAACTATGGCTACACCTTC. This gives the protein CATSEGQGVNYGYTF.

This clone appeared a few times. The sample holds other DNA sequences that translate to the same CDR3. J is TRBJ1-2 and V is TRBV6-5, with 11 bases matching TRBD1. Germline V gives CDR1 MNHEY, CDR2 SVGAGI. The V segment lost 0 bases and the J segment 4 bases; nucleotides outside the gene matches: 4. CDR3 length equals 16 residues. CDR3 in amino acids: CASSYSRTGGGYGYTF. The DNA for the CDR3 is TGTGCCAGCAGTTACTCGAGGACAGGGGGCGGCTATGGCTACACCTTC.

The chain employs TRBV28 and TRBJ2-7; either TRBD1 or TRBD2 may fit D (5 bases each). The ends were cut back, 8 bases at V and 6 bases at J, with 29 bases in the middle. Germline loops: CDR1 MDHEN, CDR2 SYDVKM. This CDR3 spans 17 amino acids. CDR3 amino acids: CASSSPGLVSRLGEQYF. The CDR3 bases are TGTGCCAGCTCCAGCCCGGGGCTAGTTTCTCGTCTTGGCGAGCAGTACTTC.

V is TRBV7-3 and J is TRBJ2-3; TRBD2 matches 8 bases. In germline, CDR1 is SGHTA, CDR2 FQGTGA. Germline trimming cut 5 bases from V and 2 bases from J; bases unmatched to any gene: 6. CDR3 length: 15 residues. The CDR3 reads CASSNRGGDTDTQYF. In DNA form, the CDR3 reads TGTGCCAGCAGCAACCGGGGGGGGGACACAGATACGCAGTATTTT.

The chain links TRBV11-2 to TRBJ1-5; D ambiguous. Germline CDR1 reads SGHAT; CDR2 reads FQNNGV. The ends were cut back, 4 bases at V and 1 base at J, with 5 bases in the middle. CDR3 length: 13 residues. The chain's CDR3 is CASSSLSNQPQHF. The CDR3 DNA sequence: TGTGCCAGCAGCTCGCTAAGCAATCAGCCCCAGCATTTT.

J is TRBJ1-6 and V is TRBV7-8, with D uncertain. The germline gives CDR1 SGHVS, CDR2 FQNEAQ. V was pared by 3 bases and J by 7 bases, with 10 bases between. This CDR3 has 14 residues. CDR3 nucleotide sequence: TGTGCCAGCAGCTTGGGATATAGAAATTCACCCCTCCACTTT. Residues: CASSLGYRNSPLHF. Full variable domain (missing parts from reference TRBV7-8 and TRBJ1-6): GAGVSQSPRYKVAKRGQDVALRCDPISGHVSLFWYQQALGQGPEFLTYFQNEAQLDKSGLPSDRFFAERPEGSVSTLKIQRTQQEDSAVYLCASSLGYRNSPLHFGNGTRLTVT.

The rearrangement joins TRBV28 to TRBJ2-1; TRBD2 aligns across 9 bases. V dropped 3 bases and J dropped 2; count of bases not matched to a gene: 8. From germline, CDR1 is MDHEN and CDR2 SYDVKM. The CDR3 has 17 amino acids. CDR3 residues: CASSFFTSGRPYNEQFF. The DNA of the CDR3 is TGTGCCAGCAGTTTTTTTACTAGCGGGCGACCCTACAATGAGCAGTTCTTC.

This chain connects TRBV5-1 to TRBJ1-1; 9 bases align to TRBD1. CDR1 and CDR2 (germline): SGHRS, YFSETQ. This CDR3 spans 14 amino acids. The J segment lost 4 bases and the V segment lost 2 bases, leaving 3 bases of the junction unmatched. The CDR3 nucleotides are TGCGCCAGCAGCTTTGACAGGGGGGTCACTGAAGCTTTCTTT. Amino acid sequence: CASSFDRGVTEAFF.

The table lists this clone with a few counts. The chain joins TRBV27 to TRBJ2-3; TRBD2 matches at 11 bases. The germline V gene has CDR1 MNHEY and CDR2 SMNVEV (reference sequence). CDR3 size: 16 residues. The junction had 3 bases not matched to a gene; V was cut back by 2 bases and J by 2 bases. CDR3 residues: CASSLGLAGLTDTQYF. The DNA for the CDR3 is TGTGCCAGCAGTTTAGGACTAGCGGGTCTCACAGATACGCAGTATTTT.

The chain couples TRBV7-3 to TRBJ1-6, with 7 bases fitting TRBD1. The length of the CDR3 is 15 residues. V was clipped by 1 base and J by 10 bases; unmatched bases: 7. Germline values: CDR1 SGHTA, CDR2 FQGTGA. The CDR3 protein is CASSLNRDRGSPLHF. The DNA of the CDR3 is TGTGCCAGCAGCTTAAATCGGGACAGAGGCTCACCCCTCCACTTT.

The J gene is TRBJ1-6, the V gene TRBV27, with D tentatively TRBD1 (6 bases). Germline V lookup: CDR1 MNHEY, CDR2 SMNVEV (reference sequence). CDR3 length: 15 amino acids. V was clipped by 7 bases and J by 9 bases, with 19 bases between them. The CDR3 DNA reads as TGTGCCAGCACTACTTACGGGGGCTCAGGTTCACCCCTCCACTTT. Translating gives CASTTYGGSGSPLHF.

This chain connects TRBV18 to TRBJ2-1; 9 nucleotides agree with TRBD1. The CDR3 consists of 16 residues. The germline V gene encodes CDR1 KGHSH and CDR2 LQKENI. V shed 5 bases and J 7 bases; nucleotides not matched to a gene: 12. The CDR3: CASSLSTGGLRNEQFF. For the CDR3, the DNA is TGTGCCAGCTCATTATCGACAGGGGGGCTAAGGAATGAGCAGTTCTTC.

On this clone itself: This specimen includes other DNA sequences encoding the same CDR3. The V call is TRBV30, the J call TRBJ1-3; TRBD1 might be the D (5 bases). Trimming cost V 5 bases and J 3 bases, with 26 bases left between them. Germline V gene lookup returns CDR1 GTSNPN and CDR2 SVGIG (reference sequence). The CDR3 extends over 18 amino acids. CDR3 residues: CAWQEVGAPRKGGNTIYF. CDR3 DNA sequence: TGTGCCTGGCAGGAAGTAGGGGCACCTCGCAAGGGTGGAAACACCATATATTTT.

The V gene is TRBV5-6, the J gene TRBJ2-1, with a tentative D call TRBD1 (6 bases). The V end lost 4 bases, the J end lost 9 bases, and 17 bases lay between the germline ends. Per germline, CDR1 SGHDT and CDR2 YYEEEE. CDR3 size: 14 residues. The CDR3 DNA sequence: TGTGCCAGCAGCCGACAGAGGTTCAGGGGTGAGCAGTTCTTC. Encoded protein: CASSRQRFRGEQFF. Combining the CDR3 with reference TRBV5-6 and TRBJ2-1 gives the whole variable domain DAGVTQSPTHLIKTRGQQVTLRCSPKSGHDTVSWYQQALGQGPQFIFQYYEEEERQRGNFPDRFSGHQFPNYSSELNVNALLLGDSALYLCASSRQRFRGEQFFGPGTRLTVL.

J is TRBJ2-1 and V is TRBV4-3; D uncertain. Germline assignment: CDR1 LGHNA and CDR2 YSLEER. This CDR3 is 14 amino acids long. V was pared by 4 bases and J by 1 base, with 8 bases between. CDR3 sequence: CASSPYSSYNEQFF. CDR3 DNA: TGCGCCAGCAGCCCGTACAGTTCCTACAATGAGCAGTTCTTC.

This rearrangement joins TRBV30 to TRBJ2-2; D is possibly TRBD2 (6 bases). V was trimmed by 2 bases and J by 7 bases, leaving 11 bases between them. Per germline, CDR1 GTSNPN and CDR2 SVGIG (reference sequence). This CDR3 comprises 13 residues. The DNA of the CDR3 is TGTGCCTGGAGTTTAAGGAGGGGCGGGGAGCTGTTTTTT. Amino acids: CAWSLRRGGELFF.

This rearrangement joins TRBV19 to TRBJ1-2, with 7 bases fitting TRBD1. The CDR3 extends over 15 amino acids. The V and J ends lost 2 bases and 5 bases, in that order; junction bases with no gene match: 8. Germline lookup yields CDR1 LNHDA and CDR2 SQIVND (reference sequence). CDR3 in amino acids: CASSINRDSQYGYTF. CDR3 DNA sequence: TGTGCCAGTAGTATAAATCGGGACAGCCAATATGGCTACACCTTC. Using reference TRBV19 and TRBJ1-2 for the parts outside the CDR3, the full variable domain is DGGITQSPKYLFRKEGQNVTLSCEQNLNHDAMYWYRQDPGQGLRLIYYSQIVNDFQKGDIAEGYSVSREKKESFPLTVTSAQKNPTAFYLCASSINRDSQYGYTFGSGTRLTVV.